These T cell receptor beta chains were read from a single sample in a study of CD8 T cells in Susac syndrome. TCRdb redid the calling of the immunoSEQ multiplex PCR reads with MiXCR, one entry per CDR3 protein. Here the sample spans about 120,000 distinct CDR3 sequences, around 94% being singletons. Sequenced sample: CD4+ T cells from PBMCs. These receptors were collected from a human donor with multiple sclerosis. Both conserved end residues are part of each CDR3. The D gene is left open where the match is weak. Rows may omit the clone size; those that give it use once, few, many or a size class.

V: TRBV6-1
J: TRBJ1-6
D: -
size: -
DNA: TGTGCCAGCAGTGTAGCTGTCCCGGGGTCGGTGAATTCACCCCTCCACTTT
CDR3: CASSVAVPGSVNSPLHF

V: TRBV10-3
J: TRBJ2-5
D: -
size: -
DNA: TGTGCCATCAGTGAGTCGACCGGGGCAGAAGAGACCCAGTACTTC
CDR3: CAISESTGAEETQYF

V: TRBV20-1
J: TRBJ1-2
D: -
size: -
DNA: TGCAGTGCTAGAGGCGCCGGCGGCGCCGACTTCTATGGCTACACCTTC
CDR3: CSARGAGGADFYGYTF

V: TRBV7-2
J: TRBJ2-7
D: TRBD2
size: -
DNA: TGTGCCAGCAGCTTAGCGACTCTAGCGGGGGGGGCCTACGAGCAGTACTTC
CDR3: CASSLATLAGGAYEQYF

V: TRBV3-1
J: TRBJ2-1
D: -
size: -
DNA: TGTGCCAGCAGCCAAGGATGGGGGGGCAGCTCCTACAATGAGCAGTTCTTC
CDR3: CASSQGWGGSSYNEQFF

V: TRBV7-3
J: TRBJ1-6
D: -
size: -
DNA: TGTGCCAGCAGCCCAACTATCGATTCACCCCTCCACTTT
CDR3: CASSPTIDSPLHF

V: TRBV12-3/TRBV12-4
J: TRBJ2-1
D: -
size: -
DNA: TGTGCCAGCAGTTTAGCGGGGGGCAGCTACAATGAGCAGTTCTTC
CDR3: CASSLAGGSYNEQFF

V: TRBV20-1
J: TRBJ1-2
D: TRBD1
size: -
DNA: TGCAGTGCAGCAAGACAGGGGAACTATGGCTACACCTTC
CDR3: CSAARQGNYGYTF

V: TRBV28
J: TRBJ1-5
D: -
size: -
DNA: TGTGCCAGCAGTACCCCCCAGGGACATCAGCCCCAGCATTTT
CDR3: CASSTPQGHQPQHF

V: TRBV4-1
J: TRBJ1-6
D: -
size: -
DNA: TGCGCCAGCAGCCAAGTTACAGGGAGGTCCTATAATTCACCCCTCCACTTT
CDR3: CASSQVTGRSYNSPLHF

V: TRBV7-8
J: TRBJ2-7
D: -
size: once
DNA: TGTGCCAGCACCCGCACCCCCGCTTCCTACGAGCAGTACTTC
CDR3: CASTRTPASYEQYF

V: TRBV20-1
J: TRBJ1-4
D: -
size: -
DNA: TGCAGTGCCCCCGGGGGCGCCCGGGGGGAAAAACTGTTTTTT
CDR3: CSAPGGARGEKLFF

V: TRBV2
J: TRBJ1-2
D: TRBD1
size: -
DNA: TGTGCCAGCGGGACAGCCTATGGCTACACCTTC
CDR3: CASGTAYGYTF

V: TRBV9
J: TRBJ1-3
D: -
size: -
DNA: TGTGCCAGCAGCGTTCGCGACGGCACCTCTGGAAACACCATATATTTT
CDR3: CASSVRDGTSGNTIYF

V: TRBV11-2
J: TRBJ2-5
D: -
size: -
DNA: TGTGCCAGCAGCTCGTTAGAGACCCAGTACTTC
CDR3: CASSSLETQYF

V: TRBV29-1
J: TRBJ2-2
D: TRBD1
size: -
DNA: TGCAGCGTCGGACAGGAGGTGGACACCGGGGAGCTGTTTTTT
CDR3: CSVGQEVDTGELFF

V: TRBV6-5
J: TRBJ2-5
D: -
size: -
DNA: TGTGCCAGCAGATACAGGGCGGGAGAGACCCAGTACTTC
CDR3: CASRYRAGETQYF

V: TRBV20-1
J: TRBJ1-2
D: -
size: -
DNA: TGCAGTGCTAGCGACAGTTTCTATGGCTACACCTTC
CDR3: CSASDSFYGYTF